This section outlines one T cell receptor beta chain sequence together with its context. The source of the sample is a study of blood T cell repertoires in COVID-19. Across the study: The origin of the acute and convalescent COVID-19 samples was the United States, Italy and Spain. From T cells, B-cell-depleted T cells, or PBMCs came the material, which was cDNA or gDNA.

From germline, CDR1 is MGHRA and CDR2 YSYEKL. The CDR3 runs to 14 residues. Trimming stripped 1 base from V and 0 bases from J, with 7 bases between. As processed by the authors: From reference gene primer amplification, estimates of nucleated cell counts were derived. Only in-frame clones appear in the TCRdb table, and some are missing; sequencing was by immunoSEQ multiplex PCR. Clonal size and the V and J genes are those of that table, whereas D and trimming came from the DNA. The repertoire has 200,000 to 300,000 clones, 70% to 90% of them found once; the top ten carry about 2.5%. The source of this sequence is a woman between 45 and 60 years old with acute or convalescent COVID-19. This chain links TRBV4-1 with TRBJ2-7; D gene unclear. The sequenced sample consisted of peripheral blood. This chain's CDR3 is CASSQGVVSYEQYF. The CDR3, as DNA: TGCGCCAGCAGCCAAGGAGTAGTCTCCTACGAGCAGTACTTC.